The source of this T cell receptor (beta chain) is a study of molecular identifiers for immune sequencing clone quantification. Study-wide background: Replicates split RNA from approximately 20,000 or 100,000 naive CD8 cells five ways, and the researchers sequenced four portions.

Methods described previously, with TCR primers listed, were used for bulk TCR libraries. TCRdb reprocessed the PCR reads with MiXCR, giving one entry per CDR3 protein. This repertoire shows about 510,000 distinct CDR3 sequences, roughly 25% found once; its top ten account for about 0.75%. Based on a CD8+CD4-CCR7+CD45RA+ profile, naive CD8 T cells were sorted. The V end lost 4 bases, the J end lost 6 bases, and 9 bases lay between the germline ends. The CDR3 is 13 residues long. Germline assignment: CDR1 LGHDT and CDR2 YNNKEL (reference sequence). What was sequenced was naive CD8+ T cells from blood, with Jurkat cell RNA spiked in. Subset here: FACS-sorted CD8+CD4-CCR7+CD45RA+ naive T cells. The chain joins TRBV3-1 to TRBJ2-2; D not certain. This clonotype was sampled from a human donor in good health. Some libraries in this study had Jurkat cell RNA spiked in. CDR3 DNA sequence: TGTGCCAGCAGCCTCAATGGGGCCGGGGAGCTGTTTTTT. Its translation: CASSLNGAGELFF.